These 20 T cell receptor beta chains were all obtained from the same sample, sequenced in a study of T cells in localized non-small cell lung cancer. This table comes from immunoSEQ multiplex PCR, and its TCRdb copy is limited to in-frame clones, with some not included. The sample consists of some 1,800 clones, less than 45% of them appearing once. This specimen was normal lung tissue next to the tumor, taken before any cancer treatment. Receptors originate from a male donor older than 55 with stage III squamous cell lung carcinoma.

V gene TRBV18 combines with J gene TRBJ1-2; 7 positions agree with TRBD1. The CDR3 is 16 residues long. Losses at the gene ends were 4 bases for V and 0 bases for J; bases not matched to a gene: 8. Germline assignment: CDR1 KGHSH and CDR2 LQKENI. The CDR3 region is CASSRAGTVANYGYTF. CDR3 DNA sequence: TGTGCCAGCTCACGCGCCGGGACAGTAGCTAACTATGGCTACACCTTC.

By frequency in the sample, this clone is large. The chain employs TRBV7-2 and TRBJ2-7, with a weak D call TRBD2 (6 bases). The V gene lost 4 bases and the J gene lost 4 bases, with 11 bases spanning the gap. Germline V CDR1 and CDR2: SGHTA, FQGNSA. The CDR3 runs 13 residues. The CDR3 region has the DNA TGTGCCAGCAGCTCCGGGACTCTTTACGAGCAGTACGTC. Residues: CASSSGTLYEQYV.

In its sample, this clone is medium-sized. V is TRBV9 and J is TRBJ2-2; D perhaps matches TRBD1 (5 bases). Germline assignment: CDR1 SGDLS and CDR2 YYNGEE. V gave up 0 bases and J gave up 8 bases, with 17 bases separating them. The CDR3 is 16 residues long. Here the CDR3 reads CASSVGLQEARGELFF. DNA for the CDR3: TGTGCCAGCAGCGTAGGGTTACAGGAAGCAAGGGGGGAGCTGTTTTTT.

This clone was seen more than once but under ten times. The chain combines TRBV11-3 with TRBJ1-1, with a tentative D call TRBD1 (5 bases). In germline, CDR1 is SGHNT, CDR2 YENEEA. This CDR3 comprises 15 residues. Trimming stripped 5 bases from V and 1 base from J, with 14 bases between. CDR3 nucleotides: TGTGCCAGCAGCCGACGATCCCAGGGGAACACTGAAGCTTTCTTT. Its protein product is CASSRRSQGNTEAFF.

This clone was seen more than once but under ten times. The chain carries TRBV6-8 and TRBJ2-7; 9 nucleotides line up with TRBD1. This CDR3 contains 15 residues. Trimming at V came to 5 bases and at J to 3 bases, leaving 8 bases not matched to a gene. Germline loops: CDR1 MNHGY, CDR2 SAAAGT. CDR3 sequence: CASSAEPGQGYEQYF. The CDR3 DNA sequence: TGTGCCAGCAGTGCCGAACCGGGACAGGGCTACGAGCAGTACTTC.

This clone was counted once. The chain combines TRBV19 with TRBJ1-2; possible D gene TRBD1, 6 bases. The CDR3 consists of 14 residues. Trimming cost V 3 bases and J 4 bases, with 12 bases left between them. Germline loops: CDR1 LNHDA, CDR2 SQIVND (reference sequence). The CDR3 DNA follows: TGTGCCAGTAGTATTGCGGGGGCTGGCTATGGCTACACCTTC. As protein: CASSIAGAGYGYTF.

V usage is TRBV19 and J usage is TRBJ1-2; D uncertain. Trimming took 2 bases from V and 4 from J, leaving 5 bases between them. The CDR3 has 12 residues. Per the germline V gene, CDR1 is LNHDA and CDR2 is SQIVND (reference sequence). The DNA of the CDR3 is TGTGCCAGTAGTATAAGTGTCTATGGCTACACCTTC. Encoded protein: CASSISVYGYTF. The full variable domain, with the rest looked up from reference TRBV19 and TRBJ1-2, is DGGITQSPKYLFRKEGQNVTLSCEQNLNHDAMYWYRQDPGQGLRLIYYSQIVNDFQKGDIAEGYSVSREKKESFPLTVTSAQKNPTAFYLCASSISVYGYTFGSGTRLTVV.

This clone showed up just a few times. J is TRBJ2-7 and V is TRBV7-2; TRBD1 might be the D (6 bases). V was shortened by 0 bases and J by 4 bases, with 31 bases between the two germline ends. The CDR3 is 21 amino acids. Germline V lookup: CDR1 SGHTA, CDR2 FQGNSA. The CDR3 protein is CASSLASGIGETRGREYEQYV. The CDR3 nucleotides are TGTGCCAGCAGCTTAGCAAGTGGAATAGGGGAAACCAGGGGTCGTGAGTACGAGCAGTACGTC.

This chain links TRBV12-5 with TRBJ2-7; D is unclear. Trimming pared 6 bases from V and 3 bases from J, leaving 9 bases between. Germline CDR1 and CDR2: LGHNT and FRNRAP. CDR3 size: 12 residues. This CDR3 reads CASGPDNYEQYF. The CDR3 region has the DNA TGTGCTAGTGGACCCGACAACTACGAGCAGTACTTC.

The chain has TRBV15 and TRBJ2-3; 7 bases fit TRBD1. With V trimmed by 1 base and J by 5 bases, 9 bases remained unmatched. Germline values: CDR1 LNHNV, CDR2 YYDKDF (reference sequence). CDR3 length: 16 residues. CDR3 DNA: TGTGCCACCAGCAGAGCCTTGACAGGGAGTGAAGATACGCAGTATTTT. Translation gives CATSRALTGSEDTQYF. The entire variable domain, with the rest obtained from reference TRBV15 and TRBJ2-3, is as follows: DAMVIQNPRYQVTQFGKPVTLSCSQTLNHNVMYWYQQKSSQAPKLLFHYYDKDFNNEADTPDNFQSRRPNTSFCFLDIRSPGLGDTAMYLCATSRALTGSEDTQYFGPGTRLTVL.

This clone was seen a handful of times. The V and J genes are TRBV19 and TRBJ2-1; TRBD1 matches at 11 bases. The CDR3 is made up of 15 amino acids. The germline CDR1 and CDR2 sequences are LNHDA and SQIVND (reference sequence). Unmatched junction bases numbered 3, after V lost 5 bases and J lost 3 bases. The CDR3 reads CASSPGTGGYNEQFF. CDR3 nucleotide sequence: TGTGCCAGTAGTCCCGGGACAGGGGGCTACAATGAGCAGTTCTTC.

Written as DNA, the CDR3 is TGTGCCAGTAGTATGGCACAGACCTATGGCTACACCTTC. Translated, it gives CASSMAQTYGYTF. This rearrangement joins TRBV19 to TRBJ1-2; unclear D gene. The CDR3 is 13 amino acids. Germline V gives CDR1 LNHDA, CDR2 SQIVND (reference sequence). Trimming shortened V by 3 bases and J by 4 bases, and 9 bases separated the two germline ends.

The J gene is TRBJ1-6, the V gene TRBV10-3; maybe TRBD1 (6 bases). Germline V gives CDR1 ENHRY, CDR2 SYGVKD. Deletions cut 0 bases from V and 11 bases from J, with 14 bases between. The length of the CDR3 is 15 residues. The CDR3 DNA reads TGTGCCATCAGTGAGTCCACACAGGGAATGGCACCCCTCCACTTT. Encoded protein: CAISESTQGMAPLHF.

V and J are TRBV6-8 and TRBJ1-6, with D perhaps matching TRBD1 (6 bases). CDR1 is MNHGY and CDR2 is SAAAGT in the germline V gene. The CDR3 spans 15 residues. V lost 5 bases and J 5 bases, leaving 13 bases between the germline ends. Here the CDR3 reads CASSPHDRNNSPLHF. CDR3 coding DNA: TGTGCCAGCAGTCCCCACGACAGGAATAATTCACCCCTCCACTTT.

The chain carries TRBV30 and TRBJ2-7, with D maybe TRBD1 (6 bases). Germline V CDR1 and CDR2: GTSNPN, SVGIG (reference sequence). V gave up 2 bases and J gave up 3 bases, with 8 bases separating them. The CDR3 covers 12 residues. CDR3: CAWSPQGYEQYF. Written as DNA, the CDR3 is TGTGCCTGGAGTCCACAGGGCTACGAGCAGTACTTC.

Comments on this clone: The junction and the germline gene differ at one end; a read error may be behind it. The CDR3 bases are TGTGCCAACAGTTTAGAGAGAGTTCGAGAAGCTTTCTTT. Translating gives CANSLERVREAFF. V usage is TRBV28 and J usage is TRBJ1-1, with D hard to call. This CDR3 has 13 residues. The V gene's germline CDR1 is MDHEN and CDR2 SYDVKM.

This clone is termed medium-sized (0.01 to 0.1%). The J gene is TRBJ2-7, the V gene TRBV7-2; D gene ambiguous. Trimming removed 5 bases from V and 3 bases from J, with 11 bases in between. Germline assignment: CDR1 SGHTA and CDR2 FQGNSA. The length of the CDR3 is 13 residues. The CDR3 DNA reads TGTGCCAGCAGCCCCGGCCCGAACTACGAGCAGTACTTC. This gives the protein CASSPGPNYEQYF.

This clone turned up a few times. The chain employs TRBV11-3 and TRBJ1-2, with no clear D. Deletions cut 5 bases from V and 7 bases from J, with 17 bases between. Germline loops: CDR1 SGHNT, CDR2 YENEEA. The CDR3 consists of 14 residues. CDR3 residues: CASSNPGSEGGYTF. CDR3 coding DNA: TGTGCCAGCAGCAATCCCGGGTCGGAGGGTGGCTACACCTTC.

This clone is labeled as medium-sized. J is TRBJ2-3 and V is TRBV9, with 13 bases that match TRBD2. Germline-derived CDR1 and CDR2 are SGDLS and YYNGEE. The CDR3 spans 18 residues. With 3 bases clipped from V and 5 bases from J, the junction kept 12 bases outside the gene matches. CDR3 sequence: CASSEGPGLAGVGDTQYF. CDR3 sequence (DNA): TGTGCCAGCAGCGAAGGCCCTGGACTAGCGGGGGTCGGAGATACGCAGTATTTT.

The rearrangement links TRBV19 to TRBJ2-3; D uncertain. The CDR3 spans 13 residues. V was shortened by 3 bases and J by 5 bases, with 9 bases between the two germline ends. Germline CDR1 is LNHDA and CDR2 is SQIVND (reference sequence). The CDR3 loop is CASSIDAGDTQYF. CDR3 nucleotides: TGTGCCAGTAGTATCGACGCTGGAGATACGCAGTATTTT.